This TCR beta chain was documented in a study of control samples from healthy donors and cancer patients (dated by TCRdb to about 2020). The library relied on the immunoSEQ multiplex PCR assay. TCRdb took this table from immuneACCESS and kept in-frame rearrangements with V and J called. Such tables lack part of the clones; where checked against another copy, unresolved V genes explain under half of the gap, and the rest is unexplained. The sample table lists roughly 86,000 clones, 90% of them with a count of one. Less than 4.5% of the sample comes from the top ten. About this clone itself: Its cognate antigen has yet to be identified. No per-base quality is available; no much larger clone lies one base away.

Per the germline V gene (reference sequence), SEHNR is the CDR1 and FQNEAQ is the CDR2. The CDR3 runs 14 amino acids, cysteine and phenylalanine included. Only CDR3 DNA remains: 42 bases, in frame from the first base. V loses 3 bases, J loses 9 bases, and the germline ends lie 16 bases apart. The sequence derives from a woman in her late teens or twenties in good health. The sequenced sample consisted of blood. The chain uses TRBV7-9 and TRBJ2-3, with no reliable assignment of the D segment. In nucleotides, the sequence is TGTGCCAGCAGCTTTGGCCAGGCTGAAACAACGCAGTATTTT. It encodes CASSFGQAETTQYF.